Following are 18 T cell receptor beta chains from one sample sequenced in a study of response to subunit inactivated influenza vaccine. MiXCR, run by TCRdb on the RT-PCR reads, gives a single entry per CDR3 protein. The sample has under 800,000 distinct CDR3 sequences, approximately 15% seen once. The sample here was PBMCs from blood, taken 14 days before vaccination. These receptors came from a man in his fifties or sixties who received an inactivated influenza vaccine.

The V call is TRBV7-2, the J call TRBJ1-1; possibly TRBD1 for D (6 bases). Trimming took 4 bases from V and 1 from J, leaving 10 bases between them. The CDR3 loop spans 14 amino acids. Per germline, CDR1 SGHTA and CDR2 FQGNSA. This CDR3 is CASSSEQGNTEAFF. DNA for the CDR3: TGTGCCAGCAGCTCCGAACAGGGGAACACTGAAGCTTTCTTT.

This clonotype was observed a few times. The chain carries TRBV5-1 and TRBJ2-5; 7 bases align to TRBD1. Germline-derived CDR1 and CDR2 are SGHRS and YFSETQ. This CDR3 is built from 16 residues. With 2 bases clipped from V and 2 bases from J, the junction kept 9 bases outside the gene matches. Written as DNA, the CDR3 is TGCGCCAGCAGCTTCTACAGGGGCGCCCCACAAGAGACCCAGTACTTC. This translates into CASSFYRGAPQETQYF.

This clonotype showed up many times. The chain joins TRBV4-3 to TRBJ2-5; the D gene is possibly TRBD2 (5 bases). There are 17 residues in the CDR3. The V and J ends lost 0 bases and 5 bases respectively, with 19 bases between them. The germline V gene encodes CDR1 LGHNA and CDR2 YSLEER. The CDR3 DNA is TGCGCCAGCAGCCAAGATTATTTTCTAGCTGTCCGGGAGACCCAGTACTTC. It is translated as CASSQDYFLAVRETQYF.

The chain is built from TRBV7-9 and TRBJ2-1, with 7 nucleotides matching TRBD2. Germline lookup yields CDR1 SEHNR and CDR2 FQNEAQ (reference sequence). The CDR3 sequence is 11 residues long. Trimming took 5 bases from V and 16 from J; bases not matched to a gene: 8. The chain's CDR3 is CASSQGLVEFF. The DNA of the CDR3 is TGTGCCAGCAGCCAAGGACTAGTAGAATTCTTC.

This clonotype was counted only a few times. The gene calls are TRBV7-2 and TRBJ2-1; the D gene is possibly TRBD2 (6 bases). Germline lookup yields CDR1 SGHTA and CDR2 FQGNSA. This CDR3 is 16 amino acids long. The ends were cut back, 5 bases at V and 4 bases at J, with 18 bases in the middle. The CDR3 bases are TGTGCCAGCAGCCAAAGCCGGGACTTTCTTTACAATGAGCAGTTCTTC. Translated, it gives CASSQSRDFLYNEQFF.

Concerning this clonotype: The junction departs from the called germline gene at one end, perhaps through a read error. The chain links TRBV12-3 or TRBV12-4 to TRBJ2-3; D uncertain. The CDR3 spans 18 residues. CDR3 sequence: CARSLRFGLPLSTDTQYF. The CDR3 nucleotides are TGTGCCCGCAGTTTACGTTTTGGGCTCCCCCTTAGCACAGATACGCAGTATTTT.

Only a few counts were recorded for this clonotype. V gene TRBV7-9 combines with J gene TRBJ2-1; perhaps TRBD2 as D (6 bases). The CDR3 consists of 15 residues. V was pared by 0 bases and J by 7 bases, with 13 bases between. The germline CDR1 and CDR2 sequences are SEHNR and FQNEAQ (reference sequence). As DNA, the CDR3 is TGTGCCAGCAGCTTAGCGGGAGCCCGGGGGAATGAGCAGTTCTTC. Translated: CASSLAGARGNEQFF.

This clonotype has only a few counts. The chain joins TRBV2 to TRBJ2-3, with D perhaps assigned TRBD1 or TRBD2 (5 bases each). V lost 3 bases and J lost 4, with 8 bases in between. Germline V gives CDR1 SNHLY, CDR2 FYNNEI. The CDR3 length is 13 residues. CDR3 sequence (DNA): TGTGCCAGCAGTGACCAGGGACCAGATACGCAGTATTTT. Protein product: CASSDQGPDTQYF.

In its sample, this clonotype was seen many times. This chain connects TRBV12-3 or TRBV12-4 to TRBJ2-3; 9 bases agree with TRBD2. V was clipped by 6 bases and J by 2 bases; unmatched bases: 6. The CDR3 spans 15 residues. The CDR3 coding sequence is TGTGCCAGCAGAAGAGCGGGGGGAAACACAGATACGCAGTATTTT. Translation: CASRRAGGNTDTQYF.

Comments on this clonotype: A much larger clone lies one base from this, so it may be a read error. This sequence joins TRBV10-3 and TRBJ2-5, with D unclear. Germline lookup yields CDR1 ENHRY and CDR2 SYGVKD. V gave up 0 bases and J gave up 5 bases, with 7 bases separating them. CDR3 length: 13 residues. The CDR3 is CAISESGMETQYF. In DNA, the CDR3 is TGTGCCATCAGTGAGTCGGGGATGGAGACCCAGTACTTC.

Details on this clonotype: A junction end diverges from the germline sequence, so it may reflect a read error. The CDR3 bases are TGCAGTGCTGAGCCGGCCGGCGGCTCCTATAAGTCACCCCTCCACTTT. Amino acids: CSAEPAGGSYKSPLHF. This chain links TRBV20-1 with TRBJ1-6; no firm D call. The CDR3 contains 16 residues. CDR1 is DFQATT, CDR2 SNEGSKA, per germline (reference sequence).

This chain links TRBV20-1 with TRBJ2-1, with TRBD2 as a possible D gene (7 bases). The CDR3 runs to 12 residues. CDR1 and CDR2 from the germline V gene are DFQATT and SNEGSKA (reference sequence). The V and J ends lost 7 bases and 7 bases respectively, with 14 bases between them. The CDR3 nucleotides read TGCAGTGGAGGGGGGGGGCCAAATGAGCAGTTCTTC. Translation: CSGGGGPNEQFF.

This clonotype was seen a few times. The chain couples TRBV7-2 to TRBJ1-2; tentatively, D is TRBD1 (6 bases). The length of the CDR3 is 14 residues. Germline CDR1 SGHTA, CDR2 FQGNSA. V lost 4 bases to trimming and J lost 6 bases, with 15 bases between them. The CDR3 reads CASSSPPGTNGYTF. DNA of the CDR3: TGTGCCAGCAGCTCCCCTCCTGGGACAAATGGCTACACCTTC. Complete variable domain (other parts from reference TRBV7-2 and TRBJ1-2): GAGVSQSPSNKVTEKGKDVELRCDPISGHTALYWYRQSLGQGLEFLIYFQGNSAPDKSGLPSDRFSAERTGGSVSTLTIQRTQQEDSAVYLCASSSPPGTNGYTFGSGTRLTVV.

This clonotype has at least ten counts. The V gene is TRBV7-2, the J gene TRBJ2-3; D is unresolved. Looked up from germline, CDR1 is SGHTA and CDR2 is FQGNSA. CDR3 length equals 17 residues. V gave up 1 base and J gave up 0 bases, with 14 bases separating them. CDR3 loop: CASSLVVASRSTDTQYF. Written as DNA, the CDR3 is TGTGCCAGCAGCTTAGTCGTGGCTAGTCGCAGCACAGATACGCAGTATTTT.

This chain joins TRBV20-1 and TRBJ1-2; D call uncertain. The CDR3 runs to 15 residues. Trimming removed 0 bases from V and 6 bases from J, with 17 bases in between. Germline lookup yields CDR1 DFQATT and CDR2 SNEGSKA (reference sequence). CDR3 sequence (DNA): TGCAGTGCTAGAGATAGTCTCTCCCCCGGTGATGGCTACACCTTC. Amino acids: CSARDSLSPGDGYTF.

The CDR3 region has the DNA TGTGCCAGCAGCCCCCGACTGCAGGTCACCAGCACAGATACGCAGTATTTT. Residues: CASSPRLQVTSTDTQYF. V is TRBV9 and J is TRBJ2-3; D is ambiguous. V lost 4 bases and J 0 bases, leaving 18 bases between the germline ends. The CDR3 is made up of 17 amino acids. Germline V gene lookup returns CDR1 SGDLS and CDR2 YYNGEE.

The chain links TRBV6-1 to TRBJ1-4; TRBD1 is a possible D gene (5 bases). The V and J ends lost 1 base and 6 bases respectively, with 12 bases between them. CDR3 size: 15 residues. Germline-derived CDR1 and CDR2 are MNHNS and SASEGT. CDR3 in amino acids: CASSEGVRGDEKLFF. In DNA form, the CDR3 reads TGTGCCAGCAGTGAAGGGGTAAGGGGCGATGAAAAACTGTTTTTT.

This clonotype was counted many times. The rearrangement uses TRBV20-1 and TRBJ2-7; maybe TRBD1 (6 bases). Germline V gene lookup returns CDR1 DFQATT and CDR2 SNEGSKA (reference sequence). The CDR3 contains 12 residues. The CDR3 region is CSASTGTYEQYF. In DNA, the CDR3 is TGCAGCGCCAGTACAGGGACCTACGAGCAGTACTTC.